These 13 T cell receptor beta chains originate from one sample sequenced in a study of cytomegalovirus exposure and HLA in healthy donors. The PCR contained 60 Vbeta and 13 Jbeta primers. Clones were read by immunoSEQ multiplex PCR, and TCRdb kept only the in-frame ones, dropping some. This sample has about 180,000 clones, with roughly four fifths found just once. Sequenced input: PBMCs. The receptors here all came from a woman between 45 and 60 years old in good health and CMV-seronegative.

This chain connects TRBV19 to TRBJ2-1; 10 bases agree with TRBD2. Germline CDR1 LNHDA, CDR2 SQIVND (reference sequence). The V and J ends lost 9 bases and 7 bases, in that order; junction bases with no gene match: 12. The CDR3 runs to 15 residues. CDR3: CARKREGLGGNEQFF. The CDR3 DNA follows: TGTGCCAGGAAGCGGGAGGGCCTGGGGGGTAATGAGCAGTTCTTC.

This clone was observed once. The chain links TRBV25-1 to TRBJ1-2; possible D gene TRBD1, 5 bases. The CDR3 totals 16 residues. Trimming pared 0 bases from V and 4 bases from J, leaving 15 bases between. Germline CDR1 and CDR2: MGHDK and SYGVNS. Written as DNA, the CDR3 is TGTGCCAGCAGTGAATACCTGGGGGAGGTTGGCTATGGCTACACCTTC. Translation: CASSEYLGEVGYGYTF.

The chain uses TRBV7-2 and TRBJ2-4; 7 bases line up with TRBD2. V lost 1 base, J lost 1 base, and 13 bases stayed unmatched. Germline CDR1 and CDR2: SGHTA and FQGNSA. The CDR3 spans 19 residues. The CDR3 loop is CASSLELPSGLLAKNIQYF. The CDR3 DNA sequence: TGTGCCAGCAGCTTAGAGCTCCCTAGCGGCCTCTTGGCCAAAAACATTCAGTACTTC.

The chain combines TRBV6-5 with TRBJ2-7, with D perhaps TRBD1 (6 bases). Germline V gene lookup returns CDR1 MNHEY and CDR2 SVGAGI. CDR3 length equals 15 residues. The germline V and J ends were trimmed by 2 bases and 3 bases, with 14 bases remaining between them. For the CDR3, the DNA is TGTGCCAGCAGTTACGGCACCGGACAGTACTACGAGCAGTACTTC. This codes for CASSYGTGQYYEQYF.

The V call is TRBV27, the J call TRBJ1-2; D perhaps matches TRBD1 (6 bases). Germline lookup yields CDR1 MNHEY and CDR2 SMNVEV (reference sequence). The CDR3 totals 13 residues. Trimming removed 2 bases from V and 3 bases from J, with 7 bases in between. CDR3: CASSLNRDYGYTF. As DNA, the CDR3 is TGTGCCAGCAGTTTAAACAGGGACTATGGCTACACCTTC.

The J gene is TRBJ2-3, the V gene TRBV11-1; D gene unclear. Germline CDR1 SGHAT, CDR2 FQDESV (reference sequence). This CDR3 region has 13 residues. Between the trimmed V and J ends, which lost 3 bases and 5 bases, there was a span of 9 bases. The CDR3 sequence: CASSFPPLDTQYF. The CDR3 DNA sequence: TGTGCCAGCAGCTTTCCCCCCCTAGATACGCAGTATTTT. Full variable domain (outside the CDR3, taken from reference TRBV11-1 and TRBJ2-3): EAEVAQSPRYKITEKSQAVAFWCDPISGHATLYWYRQILGQGPELLVQFQDESVVDDSQLPKDRFSAERLKGVDSTLKIQPAELGDSAMYLCASSFPPLDTQYFGPGTRLTVL.

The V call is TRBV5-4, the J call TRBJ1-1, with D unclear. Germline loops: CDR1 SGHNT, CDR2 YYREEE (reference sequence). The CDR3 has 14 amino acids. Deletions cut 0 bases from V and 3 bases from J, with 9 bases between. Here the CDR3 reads CASSLALMDTEAFF. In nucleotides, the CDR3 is TGTGCCAGCAGCTTGGCCCTAATGGACACTGAAGCTTTCTTT.

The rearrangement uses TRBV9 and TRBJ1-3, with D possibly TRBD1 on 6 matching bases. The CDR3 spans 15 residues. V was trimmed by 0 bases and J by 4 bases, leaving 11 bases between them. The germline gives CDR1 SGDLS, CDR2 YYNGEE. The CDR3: CASSVEVGTGNTIYF. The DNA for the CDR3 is TGTGCCAGCAGCGTAGAGGTGGGGACAGGAAACACCATATATTTT.

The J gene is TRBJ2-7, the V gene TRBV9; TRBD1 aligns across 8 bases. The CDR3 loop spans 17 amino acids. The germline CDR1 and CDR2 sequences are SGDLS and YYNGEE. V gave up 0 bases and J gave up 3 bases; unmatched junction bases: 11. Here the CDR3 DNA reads TGTGCCAGCAGCGTAGTCCCGACAGGGGCGGCGAACTACGAGCAGTACTTC. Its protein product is CASSVVPTGAANYEQYF.

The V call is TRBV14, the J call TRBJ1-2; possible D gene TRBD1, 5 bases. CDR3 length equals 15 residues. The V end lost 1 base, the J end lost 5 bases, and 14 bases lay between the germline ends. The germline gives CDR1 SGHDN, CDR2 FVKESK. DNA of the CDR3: TGTGCCAGCAGCCAAGGTTTCCTCAAGGGGTATGGCTACACCTTC. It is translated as CASSQGFLKGYGYTF.

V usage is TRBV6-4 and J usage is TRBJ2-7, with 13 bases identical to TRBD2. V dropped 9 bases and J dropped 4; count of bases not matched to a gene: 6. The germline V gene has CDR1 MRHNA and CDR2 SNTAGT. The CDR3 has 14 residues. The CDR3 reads CASKRTSGGYEQYF. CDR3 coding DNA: TGTGCCAGTAAAAGGACTAGCGGGGGATACGAGCAGTACTTC.

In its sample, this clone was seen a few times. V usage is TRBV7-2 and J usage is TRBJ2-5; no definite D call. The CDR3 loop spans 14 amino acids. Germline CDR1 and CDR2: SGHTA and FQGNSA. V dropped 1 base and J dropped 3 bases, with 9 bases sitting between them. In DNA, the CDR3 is TGTGCCAGCAGCTTAGGACTGCGGAAAGAGACCCAGTACTTC. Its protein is CASSLGLRKETQYF.

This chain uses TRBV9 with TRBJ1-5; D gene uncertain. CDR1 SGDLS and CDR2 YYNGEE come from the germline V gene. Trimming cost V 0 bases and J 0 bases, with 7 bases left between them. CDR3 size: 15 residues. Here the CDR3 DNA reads TGTGCCAGCAGCGTAGATGGCAATAGCAATCAGCCCCAGCATTTT. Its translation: CASSVDGNSNQPQHF.